The next 8 T cell receptor beta chains were all read from a single sample in a study of blood T cell repertoires in COVID-19. Profiled with immunoSEQ multiplex PCR; TCRdb holds only in-frame clones, not every one. The sample shows 300,000 to 350,000 clones, roughly 90% of them seen only once. Sequences were obtained from peripheral blood. The receptors were gathered from a woman aged 25 to 45 with COVID-19, enrolled during active disease.

This chain connects TRBV4-1 to TRBJ2-7; the match to TRBD2 covers 7 bases. CDR3 size: 16 residues. The J segment lost 3 bases and the V segment lost 3 bases, leaving 11 bases of the junction unmatched. CDR1 and CDR2 from the germline V gene are MGHRA and YSYEKL. DNA of the CDR3: TGCGCCAGCAGCCAGGGGGGACTAAACCATCACTACGAGCAGTACTTC. Its translation is CASSQGGLNHHYEQYF.

The chain employs TRBV19 and TRBJ2-5, with a possible D match to TRBD2 (5 bases). Germline CDR1 and CDR2: LNHDA and SQIVND (reference sequence). The CDR3 runs to 13 residues. Between the trimmed V and J ends, which lost 5 bases and 5 bases, there was a span of 12 bases. CDR3 coding DNA: TGTGCCAGTAGTCCGTTCTGGAGGGAGACCCAGTACTTC. This codes for CASSPFWRETQYF.

The rearrangement uses TRBV24-1 and TRBJ2-1; 8 positions match TRBD2. The CDR3 is 16 residues long. The V gene's germline CDR1 is KGHDR and CDR2 SFDVKD. V shed 5 bases, J shed 3 bases, and the junction held 8 bases outside the gene matches. DNA for the CDR3: TGTGCCACCAGTGCCCGCGCGGGAGGATACTACAATGAGCAGTTCTTC. Its protein is CATSARAGGYYNEQFF.

The genes are TRBV11-2 and TRBJ2-1, with 10 positions matching TRBD2. This CDR3 contains 17 residues. CDR1 SGHAT and CDR2 FQNNGV come from the germline V gene. Germline trimming cut 0 bases from V and 7 bases from J; bases unmatched to any gene: 9. Here the CDR3 DNA reads TGTGCCAGCAGCTTAGAGTGGCAAGCGGGAGGGGGAAATGAGCAGTTCTTC. It encodes CASSLEWQAGGGNEQFF.

The rearrangement links TRBV30 to TRBJ2-1; 14 bases map to TRBD2. Germline CDR1 GTSNPN, CDR2 SVGIG (reference sequence). The CDR3 runs to 14 residues. The ends lost 5 bases at V and 9 bases at J; junction bases unmatched: 6. CDR3 loop: CAWFPGLAGVEQFF. The CDR3 nucleotides are TGTGCCTGGTTCCCGGGACTAGCGGGAGTTGAGCAGTTCTTC.

The V gene is TRBV6-6, the J gene TRBJ1-6; D might be TRBD1 (6 bases). The CDR3 contains 16 residues. CDR1 is MNHNY and CDR2 is SVGAGI in the germline V gene (reference sequence). Trimming removed 6 bases at V and 2 bases at J, with 14 bases between. The CDR3 protein is CASSLRGPPYNSPLHF. The DNA for the CDR3 is TGTGCCAGCAGCCTCAGGGGACCCCCCTATAATTCACCCCTCCACTTT.

The rearrangement uses TRBV5-1 and TRBJ2-7, with D unresolved. The germline V and J ends were trimmed by 0 bases and 2 bases, with 18 bases remaining between them. CDR3 length: 17 residues. CDR1 is SGHRS and CDR2 is YFSETQ in the germline V gene. The CDR3: CASSLDLVANYPYEQYF. The CDR3, as DNA: TGCGCCAGCAGCTTGGATCTCGTGGCAAATTATCCCTACGAGCAGTACTTC.

The V and J genes are TRBV18 and TRBJ2-5; tentative D call: TRBD1 (5 bases). In germline, CDR1 is KGHSH, CDR2 LQKENI. The length of the CDR3 is 13 residues. Trimming took off 2 bases at V and 3 bases at J, with 7 bases between the two ends. The CDR3 reads CASSPGAEETQYF. The CDR3 DNA sequence: TGTGCCAGCTCACCAGGGGCGGAAGAGACCCAGTACTTC.